These T cell receptor beta chains were read from a single sample in a study of shared clonotypes between healthy human individuals. Only in-frame clones appear in the TCRdb table, and some are missing; sequencing was by immunoSEQ multiplex PCR. The table records hundreds of thousands of clones, around 80% of them present only once. Specimen: PBMCs. The receptors were sampled from a woman between 35 and 50 years old in good health. Some clones in this sample may be carry-over from other donors' samples. The CDR3 runs from the conserved cysteine through the conserved F or W. D genes are given only for firm matches. Some rows mark clone size as missing; the rest say once, few, many or name a class of expanded clone.

>TRBV16|TRBD1|TRBJ1-1|NA
CASSPGQVLNTEAFF
TGTGCCAGCAGTCCAGGACAGGTCTTAAACACTGAAGCTTTCTTT
>TRBV15|TRBD2|TRBJ2-2|NA
CATSRGRTSLSGELFF
TGTGCCACCAGCAGGGGCAGGACTAGCCTATCGGGGGAGCTGTTTTTT
>TRBV6-1|TRBD1|TRBJ1-3|NA
CASSARDRGNTIYF
TGTGCCAGCAGTGCGCGGGACAGGGGAAACACCATATATTTT
>TRBV9|NA|TRBJ2-2|NA
CASSVAANTGELFF
TGTGCCAGCAGCGTAGCGGCGAACACCGGGGAGCTGTTTTTT
>TRBV28|TRBD2|TRBJ2-3|NA
CASSFPGGGVTDTQYF
TGTGCCAGCAGTTTTCCGGGCGGGGGTGTGACAGATACGCAGTATTTT
>TRBV29-1|NA|TRBJ2-5|once
CSVGPGWGMRETQYF
TGCAGCGTTGGCCCCGGATGGGGGATGAGGGAGACCCAGTACTTC
>TRBV5-1|TRBD2|TRBJ2-1|NA
CASSLSLAGGSYNEQFF
TGCGCCAGCAGCTTATCACTAGCGGGAGGGTCCTACAATGAGCAGTTCTTC
>TRBV7-2|NA|TRBJ2-2|NA
CASSFMTSQDGELFF
TGTGCCAGCAGCTTTATGACTAGTCAGGACGGGGAGCTGTTTTTT
>TRBV5-1|TRBD2|TRBJ2-1|NA
CASSYYPTSGRALSEQFF
TGCGCCAGCAGCTACTACCCGACTAGCGGGAGGGCCTTAAGTGAGCAGTTCTTC
>TRBV5-1|TRBD2|TRBJ2-3|NA
CASSPGGLAGGGTDTQYF
TGCGCCAGCAGCCCGGGGGGACTAGCGGGAGGTGGGACAGATACGCAGTATTTT
>TRBV11-2|TRBD2|TRBJ2-3|NA
CASSPTSGSVYTQYF
TGTGCCAGCAGTCCGACTAGCGGTTCTGTTTATACGCAGTATTTT
>TRBV6-1|NA|TRBJ2-7|NA
CASSEGYRDDNEQYF
TGTGCCAGCAGTGAAGGTTATCGGGACGACAACGAGCAGTACTTC
>TRBV10-3|TRBD2|TRBJ2-2|NA
CARSGSPTGELFF
TGTGCCCGTAGCGGGAGTCCCACCGGGGAGCTGTTTTTT
>TRBV11-3|TRBD2|TRBJ2-3|NA
CASSQTPRTSGTDTQYF
TGTGCCAGCAGCCAAACCCCTAGGACTAGCGGCACAGATACGCAGTATTTT
>TRBV2|TRBD2|TRBJ2-5|NA
CASTKGLAGNSQETQYF
TGTGCCAGCACCAAGGGACTAGCGGGAAACTCCCAAGAGACCCAGTACTTC
>TRBV2|NA|TRBJ2-7|NA
CASSRDRYEQYF
TGTGCCAGCAGTCGGGACCGTTACGAGCAGTACTTC
>TRBV4-3|NA|TRBJ1-2|NA
CASSQDHLPWRNYGYTF
TGCGCCAGCAGCCAAGATCACCTCCCCTGGCGGAACTATGGCTACACCTTC
>TRBV29-1|TRBD2|TRBJ2-7|NA
CSVSPSGRFHEQYF
TGCAGCGTATCCCCTAGCGGGAGGTTCCACGAGCAGTACTTC
>TRBV6-1|NA|TRBJ1-3|NA
CAASSGNTIYF
TGTGCCGCGAGCTCTGGAAACACCATATATTTT
>TRBV5-1|TRBD2|TRBJ2-7|NA
CASSPLTSGTDEQYF
TGCGCCAGCAGCCCCCTTACTAGCGGGACTGACGAGCAGTACTTC
>TRBV5-1|TRBD1|TRBJ1-1|NA
CASSLRQGMNTEAFF
TGCGCCAGCAGCTTAAGACAGGGAATGAACACTGAAGCTTTCTTT
>TRBV7-9|NA|TRBJ2-1|NA
CASSLGGLQFF
TGTGCCAGCAGCTTAGGTGGGCTACAGTTCTTC
>TRBV14|NA|TRBJ2-2|once
CASSQFDGELFF
TGTGCCAGCAGCCAATTTGACGGGGAGCTGTTTTTT
>TRBV5-1|NA|TRBJ1-1|NA
CASSLASRTEAFF
TGCGCCAGCAGCTTGGCCTCCAGGACCGAAGCTTTCTTT
>TRBV30|NA|TRBJ2-1|NA
CAWKPGSSYNEQFF
TGTGCCTGGAAACCAGGAAGCTCCTACAATGAGCAGTTCTTC
>TRBV15|TRBD1|TRBJ2-3|NA
CATSSSTGGGPDTQYF
TGTGCCACCAGCAGTTCGACAGGGGGAGGCCCAGATACGCAGTATTTT
>TRBV5-4|NA|TRBJ2-7|few
CASSLVGSGREQYF
TGTGCCAGCAGCTTGGTGGGCTCAGGTCGTGAGCAGTACTTC
>TRBV11-2|NA|TRBJ2-2|NA
CASSLYKGAGELFF
TGTGCCAGCAGCTTATATAAGGGCGCCGGGGAGCTGTTTTTT
>TRBV5-1|TRBD2|TRBJ2-1|NA
CASSLSAGLAYNEQFF
TGCGCCAGCAGCTTGAGTGCCGGACTAGCCTACAATGAGCAGTTCTTC
>TRBV5-4|TRBD1|TRBJ1-2|NA
CASSLGDRVYGYTF
TGTGCCAGCAGCTTGGGGGACAGGGTCTATGGCTACACCTTC
>TRBV23-1|NA|TRBJ1-5|NA
CASSQSEASNQPQHF
TGCGCCAGCAGTCAATCGGAAGCTAGCAATCAGCCCCAGCATTTT
>TRBV4-3|TRBD2|TRBJ2-1|NA
CASSHEGLAGYNEQFF
TGCGCCAGCAGCCATGAAGGACTAGCGGGATACAATGAGCAGTTCTTC
>TRBV5-5|NA|TRBJ2-7|few
CASSLADTNTYEQYF
TGTGCCAGCAGCTTGGCGGATACAAATACCTACGAGCAGTACTTC
>TRBV5-8|NA|TRBJ1-4|many
CASSQGSRIEKLFF
TGTGCCAGCAGCCAGGGTTCCCGAATAGAAAAACTGTTTTTT
>TRBV9|NA|TRBJ2-1|once
CASSVGGKSYNEQFF
TGTGCCAGCAGCGTAGGAGGCAAGTCCTACAATGAGCAGTTCTTC
>TRBV27|NA|TRBJ1-1|few
CASSFAGMNTEAFF
TGTGCCAGCAGTTTCGCAGGCATGAACACTGAAGCTTTCTTT
>TRBV14|NA|TRBJ2-2|NA
CASSLLGSRGSAGELFF
TGTGCCAGCAGCCTTTTAGGCTCCAGGGGTTCGGCCGGGGAGCTGTTTTTT
>TRBV11-2|TRBD1|TRBJ2-5|NA
CASSVTGVGETQYF
TGTGCCAGCAGCGTCACAGGGGTGGGAGAGACCCAGTACTTC
>TRBV6-5|NA|TRBJ2-3|NA
CASTPPDGTDTQYF
TGTGCCAGCACCCCTCCGGACGGTACAGATACGCAGTATTTT
>TRBV4-1|NA|TRBJ2-7|NA
CASSQVGPSSYEQYF
TGCGCCAGCAGCCAAGTAGGGCCCTCCTCCTACGAGCAGTACTTC
>TRBV6-1|TRBD2|TRBJ2-7|NA
CASSELAGKYEQYF
TGTGCCAGCAGTGAACTAGCGGGTAAATACGAGCAGTACTTC
>TRBV2|NA|TRBJ2-7|once
CASSEARRDEQYF
TGTGCCAGCAGTGAAGCGAGGAGGGACGAGCAGTACTTC
>TRBV28|NA|TRBJ1-5|many
CASSFIGNQPQHF
TGTGCCAGCAGTTTTATAGGCAATCAGCCCCAGCATTTT
>TRBV5-1|TRBD1|TRBJ1-2|NA
CASSLHRGLRDYGYTF
TGCGCCAGCAGCTTACACAGGGGGCTCCGGGATTATGGCTACACCTTC
>TRBV19|TRBD1|TRBJ1-5|NA
CASSSTGGSQPQHF
TGTGCCAGTAGTAGTACAGGGGGTAGCCAGCCCCAGCATTTT
>TRBV21-1|NA|TRBJ1-1|NA
CASTLTGDTEAFF
TGTGCCAGCACGCTAACAGGGGACACTGAAGCTTTCTTT
>TRBV27|TRBD1|TRBJ1-2|NA
CASSPRGQGKGYTF
TGTGCCAGCAGTCCAAGGGGACAGGGGAAAGGCTACACCTTC
>TRBV7-2|TRBD1|TRBJ2-3|NA
CASSWTGRTDTQYF
TGTGCCAGCAGCTGGACAGGGAGAACAGATACGCAGTATTTT
>TRBV19|NA|TRBJ2-1|few
CASIGPASFYNEQFF
TGTGCCAGTATAGGGCCAGCCTCATTTTACAATGAGCAGTTCTTC
>TRBV4-1|NA|TRBJ2-7|NA
CASSQDLLGTHYEQYF
TGCGCCAGCAGCCAAGATCTTTTAGGGACACACTACGAGCAGTACTTC
>TRBV5-5|NA|TRBJ2-7|NA
CASSLVAETTYEQYF
TGTGCCAGCAGCTTGGTCGCAGAGACGACCTACGAGCAGTACTTC